Listed here are 31 T cell receptor beta chains from one sample, sequenced in a study of cytomegalovirus exposure and HLA in healthy donors. PCR involved 60 Vbeta and 13 Jbeta primers. Sequencing was performed with immunoSEQ multiplex PCR; in TCRdb, only in-frame clones are kept and a portion is missing. Among roughly 100,000 clones, around 74% were seen once, and the ten largest hold 1% to 1.5%. The sequencing sample was made of PBMCs. Receptors were obtained from a man aged 35 to 55 in good health and CMV-seronegative.

Only a few counts were recorded for this clone. V gene TRBV19 combines with J gene TRBJ2-3; 7 bases align to TRBD2. This CDR3 has 14 amino acids. J was trimmed by 3 bases and V by 5 bases; bases with no gene match: 5. Germline V gene lookup returns CDR1 LNHDA and CDR2 SQIVND (reference sequence). The CDR3 reads CASSERGATDTQYF. The CDR3 DNA reads TGTGCCAGTAGTGAGCGGGGTGCAACAGATACGCAGTATTTT.

J is TRBJ1-5 and V is TRBV7-2; D uncertain. Germline assignment: CDR1 SGHTA and CDR2 FQGNSA. The germline V and J ends were trimmed by 4 bases and 3 bases, with 4 bases remaining between them. The CDR3 covers 12 residues. CDR3 sequence reads: CASSSNNQPQHF. CDR3 coding DNA: TGTGCCAGCAGCTCAAACAATCAGCCCCAGCATTTT.

The CDR3 here is CATIGGGVEQFF. As DNA, the CDR3 is TGTGCCACTATCGGGGGTGGGGTCGAGCAGTTCTTC. This chain connects TRBV25-1 to TRBJ2-1; D is possibly TRBD2 (6 bases). CDR1 and CDR2 from the germline V gene are MGHDK and SYGVNS. Trimming shortened V by 10 bases and J by 10 bases, and 17 bases separated the two germline ends. CDR3 length equals 12 residues.

V gene TRBV4-1 combines with J gene TRBJ1-5, with D possibly matching TRBD1 (5 bases). There are 15 residues in the CDR3. CDR1 MGHRA and CDR2 YSYEKL come from the germline V gene. The V end lost 0 bases, the J end lost 7 bases, and 13 bases lay between the germline ends. The CDR3 is CASSQDGQEGQPQHF. The CDR3, as DNA: TGCGCCAGCAGCCAAGACGGGCAGGAGGGGCAGCCCCAGCATTTT.

The chain employs TRBV10-2 and TRBJ1-1; maybe TRBD1 (6 bases). The germline V gene has CDR1 WSHSY and CDR2 SAAADI. Trimming pared 3 bases from V and 4 bases from J, leaving 12 bases between. This CDR3 has 14 amino acids. DNA of the CDR3: TGCGCCAGCAGTGAAAACGGGGGGCTCACTGAAGCTTTCTTT. Translating it yields CASSENGGLTEAFF.

The sample holds a few counts of this clone. The gene calls are TRBV27 and TRBJ2-1, with D tentatively TRBD1 (6 bases). Trimming took 5 bases from V and 0 from J, leaving 14 bases between them. The length of the CDR3 is 16 residues. From germline, CDR1 is MNHEY and CDR2 SMNVEV (reference sequence). The CDR3 here is CASSPRGLGSYNEQFF. In DNA form, the CDR3 reads TGTGCCAGCAGTCCCAGGGGCCTAGGCTCCTACAATGAGCAGTTCTTC.

This clone was seen a few times. V and J are TRBV9 and TRBJ2-5; D is perhaps TRBD2 (5 bases). Germline assignment: CDR1 SGDLS and CDR2 YYNGEE. V lost 2 bases and J lost 5, with 10 bases in between. The CDR3 covers 13 residues. The CDR3 loop reads CASSVGRGETQYF. The CDR3 nucleotides read TGTGCCAGCAGCGTTGGCAGAGGGGAGACCCAGTACTTC.

The chain uses TRBV6-6 and TRBJ1-3; D call uncertain. Germline CDR1 is MNHNY and CDR2 is SVGAGI (reference sequence). Between the trimmed V and J ends, which lost 6 bases and 3 bases, there was a span of 9 bases. The CDR3 loop spans 13 amino acids. CDR3 sequence (DNA): TGTGCCAGCAGGGACGGGGATGGAAACACCATATATTTT. It codes for CASRDGDGNTIYF.

The chain uses TRBV5-1 and TRBJ2-5, with a possible D match to TRBD1 (6 bases). Per germline, CDR1 SGHRS and CDR2 YFSETQ. The CDR3 is 14 amino acids. Trimming shortened V by 2 bases and J by 5 bases, and 13 bases separated the two germline ends. The CDR3 DNA follows: TGCGCCAGCAGCTTTGTGTCAGGGGAGGAGACCCAGTACTTC. Amino acid sequence: CASSFVSGEETQYF.

The rearrangement links TRBV18 to TRBJ1-2; D uncertain. The CDR3 has 14 residues. Germline V lookup: CDR1 KGHSH, CDR2 LQKENI. V was cut by 3 bases and J by 3 bases, with 11 bases left in between. In nucleotides, the CDR3 is TGTGCCAGCTCACCTTTGTGGGAGGACTATGGCTACACCTTC. It yields the protein CASSPLWEDYGYTF.

The CDR3 is CASSLDGGRTGELFF. The CDR3, as DNA: TGCGCCAGCAGCTTGGATGGAGGGCGGACCGGGGAGCTGTTTTTT. The rearrangement uses TRBV5-1 and TRBJ2-2; tentatively, D is TRBD2 (6 bases). Trimming removed 0 bases from V and 5 bases from J, with 11 bases in between. Germline loops: CDR1 SGHRS, CDR2 YFSETQ. The CDR3 has 15 residues.

This chain joins TRBV30 and TRBJ2-1; TRBD2 agrees at 7 bases. Germline assignment: CDR1 GTSNPN and CDR2 SVGIG (reference sequence). The V gene end was trimmed by 1 base and the J gene end by 7 bases; junction bases not matched to a gene: 7. This CDR3 contains 14 residues. Here the CDR3 reads CAWSGGGSRNEQFF. The CDR3 region has the DNA TGTGCCTGGAGTGGAGGCGGGAGTCGGAATGAGCAGTTCTTC.

The chain joins TRBV7-6 to TRBJ1-5; possible D gene TRBD1, 6 bases. Trimming stripped 8 bases from V and 7 bases from J, with 15 bases between. Germline V gene data show CDR1 as SGHVS and CDR2 as FNYEAQ. CDR3 length: 13 amino acids. The CDR3 protein is CASGQGNGQPQHF. The CDR3 DNA sequence: TGTGCCAGCGGGCAGGGGAACGGGCAGCCCCAGCATTTT.

CDR3 residues: CASSLLIRTSGGTYEQYF. CDR3 DNA sequence: TGTGCCAGCAGCTTATTGATTCGTACTAGCGGGGGAACCTACGAGCAGTACTTC. The chain links TRBV11-2 to TRBJ2-7, with 11 bases matching TRBD2. V shed 2 bases, J shed 2 bases, and the junction held 11 bases outside the gene matches. The CDR3 has 18 residues. The germline gives CDR1 SGHAT, CDR2 FQNNGV.

The rearrangement uses TRBV10-3 and TRBJ2-7, with D unclear. Germline values: CDR1 ENHRY, CDR2 SYGVKD. V was trimmed by 3 bases and J by 3 bases, leaving 9 bases between them. The CDR3 is 13 amino acids. The CDR3 here is CAISDNHGYEQYF. In DNA, the CDR3 is TGTGCCATCAGTGACAATCACGGCTACGAGCAGTACTTC.

This clone appeared a few times. This chain joins TRBV11-2 and TRBJ1-5; possible D gene TRBD1, 5 bases. Germline loops: CDR1 SGHAT, CDR2 FQNNGV. The CDR3 is 16 residues long. Trimming cost V 2 bases and J 9 bases, with 20 bases left between them. CDR3 sequence: CASSLSAGSRLWPQHF. Written as DNA, the CDR3 is TGTGCCAGCAGCTTATCCGCAGGGTCCCGCCTATGGCCCCAGCATTTT.

This chain uses TRBV6-4 with TRBJ2-3; possible D gene TRBD1, 5 bases. The germline V and J ends were trimmed by 4 bases and 0 bases, with 14 bases remaining between them. The CDR3 has 16 residues. Germline CDR1 is MRHNA and CDR2 is SNTAGT. CDR3 amino acids: CASSGRQTSSTDTQYF. The CDR3 coding sequence is TGTGCCAGCAGTGGGAGACAGACTTCTAGCACAGATACGCAGTATTTT.

The chain couples TRBV4-1 to TRBJ2-5; 13 bases map to TRBD2. Trimming removed 3 bases from V and 5 bases from J; junction bases left unmatched: 12. The CDR3 is made up of 18 amino acids. Germline V gene data show CDR1 as MGHRA and CDR2 as YSYEKL. The CDR3 nucleotides read TGCGCCAGCAGCCAGTATACTAGCGGGGGGGGCCTTGGTGAGACCCAGTACTTC. It encodes CASSQYTSGGGLGETQYF.

This clone was observed a single time. V and J are TRBV15 and TRBJ1-2, with D uncertain. The CDR3 spans 14 residues. Germline V gene lookup returns CDR1 LNHNV and CDR2 YYDKDF (reference sequence). The V end was cut by 0 bases, the J end by 6 bases, with 11 bases between. The CDR3 reads CATSRDSASDGYTF. The CDR3 nucleotides are TGTGCCACCAGCAGAGATTCGGCCAGCGATGGCTACACCTTC.

CDR3 region: CASSLRQGHIQYF. The CDR3 bases are TGTGCCAGCAGCCTAAGACAGGGGCACATTCAGTACTTC. This chain links TRBV7-6 with TRBJ2-4, with 8 nucleotides matching TRBD1. V dropped 5 bases and J dropped 8; count of bases not matched to a gene: 5. The CDR3 contains 13 residues. CDR1 is SGHVS, CDR2 FNYEAQ, per germline.

V is TRBV5-4 and J is TRBJ2-1, with 9 bases fitting TRBD2. Per germline, CDR1 SGHNT and CDR2 YYREEE (reference sequence). V was clipped by 0 bases and J by 9 bases; unmatched bases: 7. This CDR3 is built from 15 residues. CDR3 nucleotide sequence: TGTGCCAGCAGCTTGGAGGGCGGGGGGGCCATTGAGCAGTTCTTC. Translating it yields CASSLEGGGAIEQFF.

V gene TRBV6-1 combines with J gene TRBJ2-7; a weak D match, TRBD2 (5 bases). Trimming took 3 bases from V and 3 from J, leaving 15 bases between them. This CDR3 is built from 15 residues. Germline V gene sequence: CDR1 MNHNS, CDR2 SASEGT. The CDR3 nucleotides are TGTGCCAGCAGTGACGCGGGCCAGAGGAGCTACGAGCAGTACTTC. Protein product: CASSDAGQRSYEQYF.

The chain employs TRBV7-2 and TRBJ1-1; D not certain. The CDR3 contains 15 residues. The V gene's germline CDR1 is SGHTA and CDR2 FQGNSA. Trimming took off 5 bases at V and 0 bases at J, with 13 bases between the two ends. The chain's CDR3 is CASSLHRSLNTEAFF. The CDR3 DNA follows: TGTGCCAGCAGCCTCCATAGATCCCTGAACACTGAAGCTTTCTTT. Full variable domain (missing parts from reference TRBV7-2 and TRBJ1-1): GAGVSQSPSNKVTEKGKDVELRCDPISGHTALYWYRQSLGQGLEFLIYFQGNSAPDKSGLPSDRFSAERTGGSVSTLTIQRTQQEDSAVYLCASSLHRSLNTEAFFGQGTRLTVV.

The chain employs TRBV29-1 and TRBJ1-1; 7 bases line up with TRBD1. CDR1 is SQVTM and CDR2 is ANQGSEA in the germline V gene. CDR3 size: 13 residues. V lost 4 bases to trimming and J lost 4 bases; unmatched junction nucleotides: 6. This CDR3 reads CSVAGQGVTEAFF. CDR3 DNA: TGCAGCGTTGCAGGGCAGGGGGTCACTGAAGCTTTCTTT.

The CDR3 nucleotides are TGCAGTGCCCCTCGCGGTAATGAGCAGTTCTTC. Residues: CSAPRGNEQFF. This chain joins TRBV20-1 and TRBJ2-1, with unresolved D. There are 11 residues in the CDR3. The V gene's germline CDR1 is DFQATT and CDR2 SNEGSKA (reference sequence). Trimming stripped 6 bases from V and 7 bases from J, with 10 bases between.

This clone has only a few counts. V is TRBV9 and J is TRBJ2-1; TRBD1 matches at 8 bases. Germline lookup yields CDR1 SGDLS and CDR2 YYNGEE. V lost 3 bases to trimming and J lost 0 bases; unmatched junction nucleotides: 5. This CDR3 has 16 amino acids. CDR3 residues: CASSARQGASYNEQFF. The CDR3 nucleotides read TGTGCCAGCAGCGCCCGCCAGGGGGCCTCCTACAATGAGCAGTTCTTC.

This clone was detected once. CDR3 in DNA: TGTGCCAGCAGCGTATCCGATCTTGGCGGGGGAGGATCACGCAGTTCCCAGTACTTC. It yields the protein CASSVSDLGGGGSRSSQYF. The genes are TRBV9 and TRBJ2-5; 7 nucleotides agree with TRBD2. The ends lost 1 base at V and 9 bases at J; junction bases unmatched: 24. The CDR3 is 19 residues long. Germline CDR1 SGDLS, CDR2 YYNGEE.

This clone was counted only a few times. The sample has other DNA sequences that encode this CDR3 too. V and J are TRBV5-8 and TRBJ1-5; 8 bases fit TRBD1. CDR1 SGHTS and CDR2 YDEGEE come from the germline V gene. The CDR3 spans 14 residues. Losses at the gene ends were 2 bases for V and 7 bases for J; bases not matched to a gene: 5. CDR3 residues: CASSFGQGAQPQHF. CDR3 in DNA: TGTGCCAGCAGCTTCGGGCAGGGGGCACAGCCCCAGCATTTT.

This clone was counted only a few times. This chain uses TRBV19 with TRBJ1-5; 9 nucleotides match TRBD1. Trimming took 7 bases from V and 1 from J; bases not matched to a gene: 11. The CDR3 loop spans 17 amino acids. Germline loops: CDR1 LNHDA, CDR2 SQIVND (reference sequence). The CDR3 DNA sequence: TGTGCCAGTAACTTAAGCCCCGACAGGGGGAGCAATCAGCCCCAGCATTTT. Residues: CASNLSPDRGSNQPQHF.

This chain links TRBV13 with TRBJ1-2; TRBD1 aligns across 7 bases. Germline lookup yields CDR1 PRHDT and CDR2 FYEKMQ (reference sequence). The ends lost 8 bases at V and 6 bases at J; junction bases unmatched: 3. The length of the CDR3 is 11 residues. The CDR3 sequence is CASGRGDGYTF. The CDR3 nucleotides are TGTGCCAGCGGCAGGGGGGATGGCTACACCTTC.

The chain's CDR3 is CAWSVPHSGITEAFF. The CDR3 DNA follows: TGTGCCTGGAGTGTACCCCACAGCGGTATCACTGAAGCTTTCTTT. This sequence joins TRBV30 and TRBJ1-1; D unclear. The CDR3 consists of 15 residues. CDR1 GTSNPN and CDR2 SVGIG come from the germline V gene (reference sequence). V lost 0 bases and J lost 4, with 15 bases in between.